Sequencing of this T cell receptor beta chain was carried out in a study of OX40 agonist ivuxolimab in advanced cancers. A history of autoimmune disease or systemic immunosuppression excluded patients. The table came from immunoSEQ multiplex PCR; TCRdb's copy has only in-frame clones and leaves some out. This sample yields around 41,000 clones, of which 80% to 90% are seen a single time; 4.5% to 6% belongs to the top ten. The CDR3 runs 15 residues. The germline V gene has CDR1 SGHRS and CDR2 YFSETQ. V lost 4 bases and J 1 base, leaving 14 bases between the germline ends. This chain connects TRBV5-1 to TRBJ2-5, with D perhaps being TRBD1 or TRBD2 (5 bases each). The sequence derives from an adult with an advanced solid tumor such as melanoma, head and neck, liver or kidney cancer. The material was CD4+ or CD8+ T cells sorted from blood, obtained in a trial of the OX40 agonist ivuxolimab. DNA of the CDR3: TGCGCCAGCAGCGAGGGGACGGCCTTCCAAGAGACCCAGTACTTC. It specifies CASSEGTAFQETQYF. The full variable domain, its missing parts supplied by reference TRBV5-1 and TRBJ2-5, is KAGVTQTPRYLIKTRGQQVTLSCSPISGHRSVSWYQQTPGQGLQFLFEYFSETQRNKGNFPGRFSGRQFSNSRSEMNVSTLELGDSALYLCASSEGTAFQETQYFGPGTRLLVL.